These T cell receptor beta chains were read from a single sample in a study of vaccination and CD4 T cells after COVID-19. Their antigens are not known. Using its own MiXCR run on the PCR reads, TCRdb lists one record per CDR3 protein. The sample shows about 5,400 distinct CDR3 sequences, 34% of them seen only once. Sequences were obtained from CD4+ T cells from blood, cultured in vitro. The receptor source for this set is a human donor in good health. The CDR3 runs from the conserved cysteine through the conserved F or W. A D gene is named only where the DNA matches it firmly. Size tells how often a clone was seen (once, few, many) or the class of an expanded clone, and some rows leave it out.

j_call: TRBJ1-3
d_call: TRBD1
clone_size: NA
v_call: TRBV20-1
cdr3_aa: CSAMDRGPNDSGNTIYF
cdr3_nt: TGCAGTGCTATGGACAGGGGGCCTAACGACTCTGGAAACACCATATATTTT

j_call: TRBJ2-1
d_call: NA
clone_size: NA
v_call: TRBV27
cdr3_aa: CASSLTRGRTQFF
cdr3_nt: TGTGCCAGCAGTTTAACCAGGGGCCGGACACAGTTCTTC

j_call: TRBJ1-2
d_call: NA
clone_size: large
v_call: TRBV19
cdr3_aa: CASSIKHGTNYGYTF
cdr3_nt: TGTGCCAGTAGTATCAAACACGGTACTAACTATGGCTACACCTTC

j_call: TRBJ1-5
d_call: NA
clone_size: few
v_call: TRBV6-5
cdr3_aa: CASSYSARNQPQHF
cdr3_nt: TGTGCCAGCAGTTACTCGGCGAGGAATCAGCCCCAGCATTTT

j_call: TRBJ2-7
d_call: TRBD1
clone_size: medium-sized
v_call: TRBV7-3
cdr3_aa: CASSPDGQVRGEQYF
cdr3_nt: TGTGCCAGCAGCCCCGACGGACAGGTCAGGGGCGAGCAGTACTTC

j_call: TRBJ1-6
d_call: TRBD1
clone_size: NA
v_call: TRBV5-1
cdr3_aa: CASSQGDSSNSPLHF
cdr3_nt: TGCGCCAGCAGCCAGGGGGACAGCAGTAATTCACCCCTCCACTTT

j_call: TRBJ2-5
d_call: NA
clone_size: NA
v_call: TRBV20-1
cdr3_aa: CSARPNSGRETQYF
cdr3_nt: TGCAGTGCTAGACCCAACTCTGGGCGCGAGACCCAGTACTTC

j_call: TRBJ2-1
d_call: TRBD2
clone_size: once
v_call: TRBV20-1
cdr3_aa: CSARLADNEQFF
cdr3_nt: TGCAGTGCTAGACTAGCGGACAATGAGCAGTTCTTC

j_call: TRBJ1-4
d_call: NA
clone_size: NA
v_call: TRBV2
cdr3_aa: CASSVRGGGEKLFF
cdr3_nt: TGTGCCAGCAGTGTCCGGGGAGGTGGTGAAAAACTGTTTTTT

j_call: TRBJ1-5
d_call: TRBD1
clone_size: few
v_call: TRBV20-1
cdr3_aa: CSASGLRQGNNQPQHF
cdr3_nt: TGCAGTGCTAGTGGTTTGAGACAGGGAAACAATCAGCCCCAGCATTTT

j_call: TRBJ1-1
d_call: NA
clone_size: NA
v_call: TRBV20-1
cdr3_aa: CSARESYKVGAGEAFF
cdr3_nt: TGCAGTGCTAGAGAATCTTATAAAGTGGGGGCAGGTGAAGCTTTCTTT

j_call: TRBJ1-6
d_call: TRBD1
clone_size: few
v_call: TRBV5-1
cdr3_aa: CASTLQDRSSPLHF
cdr3_nt: TGCGCCAGCACCTTGCAGGACAGGAGTTCACCCCTCCACTTT

j_call: TRBJ2-1
d_call: TRBD1
clone_size: once
v_call: TRBV10-3
cdr3_aa: CAISPGQGAEEQFF
cdr3_nt: TGTGCCATCAGCCCTGGACAGGGTGCTGAGGAGCAGTTCTTC

j_call: TRBJ1-2
d_call: NA
clone_size: few
v_call: TRBV7-8
cdr3_aa: CASSPPGPTYGYTF
cdr3_nt: TGTGCCAGCAGCCCCCCCGGCCCTACCTATGGCTACACCTTC

j_call: TRBJ1-3
d_call: NA
clone_size: NA
v_call: TRBV6-1
cdr3_aa: CASIGSGNTIYF
cdr3_nt: TGTGCCAGCATCGGCTCTGGAAACACCATATATTTT

j_call: TRBJ1-2
d_call: NA
clone_size: medium-sized
v_call: TRBV11-2
cdr3_aa: CASSLEGRAGGQGYTF
cdr3_nt: TGTGCCAGCAGCTTAGAAGGCCGGGCCGGTGGGCAAGGCTACACCTTC

j_call: TRBJ2-2
d_call: NA
clone_size: NA
v_call: TRBV21-1
cdr3_aa: CASSNEGRPGELFF
cdr3_nt: TGTGCCAGCAGCAATGAGGGGCGCCCCGGGGAGCTGTTTTTT